This is a list of T cell receptor beta chains from one sample in a study of cytomegalovirus exposure and HLA in healthy donors. Here immunoSEQ multiplex PCR was the method, and the copy in TCRdb shows in-frame clones only, minus some. The sample contains roughly 170,000 clones, approximately 80% of which appear only once. The sequencing input was PBMCs. These receptors all stem from a woman aged 50 to 60 in good health and CMV-seropositive. CDR3s include the opening cysteine and the closing phenylalanine or tryptophan. The order of the fields is clone size, J gene, D gene, V gene, CDR3 DNA, CDR3 protein. The D gene is left open where the match is weak. Clone size is given for some rows only: seen once, a few or many times, or a class if the clone is expanded.

.,TRBJ1-2,.,TRBV7-2,TGTGCCAGCAGTCCTCGGACGGGAACCTATGGCTACACCTTC,CASSPRTGTYGYTF
.,TRBJ1-4,TRBD1,TRBV2,TGTGCCAGCAGCAGCAGGGGGGCAACGGAAAAACTGTTTTTT,CASSSRGATEKLFF
.,TRBJ1-3,.,TRBV6-1,TGTGCCAGCAGTGAAAACCCCCCGGGCAGGGTAGCTGGAAACACCATATATTTT,CASSENPPGRVAGNTIYF
.,TRBJ1-2,TRBD1,TRBV29-1,TGCAGCGTTGCAGACAGGGTGAATGGCTACACCTTC,CSVADRVNGYTF
.,TRBJ2-3,.,TRBV5-1,TGCGCCAGCAGCCTTCGTCCGACAGGACCCACAGATACGCAGTATTTT,CASSLRPTGPTDTQYF
.,TRBJ2-1,TRBD2,TRBV7-9,TGTGCCAGCACCATTAGCGGGAGGGTTGGTGAGCAGTTCTTC,CASTISGRVGEQFF
.,TRBJ2-7,TRBD2,TRBV7-6,TGTGCCAGCAGCTTAGGCGGCGGGAGGAACGAGCAGTACTTC,CASSLGGGRNEQYF
.,TRBJ2-5,.,TRBV5-1,TGCGCCAGCAGCTTGGCCGGGTCTTCCCAAGAGACCCAGTACTTC,CASSLAGSSQETQYF
.,TRBJ1-2,.,TRBV7-2,TGTGCCAGCAGCTTAGCCGATCGCCTATCGGGCTACACCTTC,CASSLADRLSGYTF
few,TRBJ2-7,TRBD2,TRBV7-9,TGTGCCAGCAGCCCCGGGACTAGCGACTACGAGCAGTACTTC,CASSPGTSDYEQYF
.,TRBJ2-6,TRBD1,TRBV7-3,TGTGCCAGCAGCCAACTAAAGGGGGCCCGTGGCTCTGGGGCCAACGTCCTGACTTTC,CASSQLKGARGSGANVLTF
.,TRBJ2-7,.,TRBV6-6,TGTGCCAGCACCGCATCGACATCATACGAGCAGTACTTC,CASTASTSYEQYF
.,TRBJ2-2,TRBD1,TRBV5-1,TGCGCCAGCTCCGAGGACAGGGGATTTTACGGGGAGCTGTTTTTT,CASSEDRGFYGELFF
.,TRBJ2-1,TRBD2,TRBV27,TGTGCCAGCAGTCTCGGACTGGGGCTAGCGGGCAACAATGAGCAGTTCTTC,CASSLGLGLAGNNEQFF
.,TRBJ2-5,.,TRBV5-1,TGCGCCAGCAGCTTGGCGCAAGAGACCCAGTACTTC,CASSLAQETQYF